One T cell receptor (beta chain) is described in this entry. Its antigen is unknown. The source of the sample is a study of shared clonotypes between healthy human individuals. Germline V lookup: CDR1 SGHRS, CDR2 YFSETQ. This CDR3 is built from 17 residues. V shed 4 bases and J shed 4 bases, with 21 bases lying between them. The assay was immunoSEQ multiplex PCR, and TCRdb's table has in-frame clones only and misses some. This table holds about 660,000 clones, 74% found once. Findings of the study overall: Memory subsets generally showed smaller estimated richness than naive subsets did.

There were no recent acute infections or vaccinations among the donors, who were healthy HIV-negative adults. Caucasian adults living in Nashville, Tennessee, provided all samples. This TCR came from a woman under 40 in good health. Specimen: memory CD4+ T cells sorted from blood. This sample's subset: CD45RA-negative fraction. This chain connects TRBV5-1 to TRBJ2-1; maybe TRBD2 (7 bases). CDR3 in amino acids: CASSPTPGASGYNEQFF. The DNA of the CDR3 is TGCGCCAGCAGCCCAACCCCGGGGGCTAGCGGTTACAATGAGCAGTTCTTC. The variable domain in full, completed from reference TRBV5-1 and TRBJ2-1, reads KAGVTQTPRYLIKTRGQQVTLSCSPISGHRSVSWYQQTPGQGLQFLFEYFSETQRNKGNFPGRFSGRQFSNSRSEMNVSTLELGDSALYLCASSPTPGASGYNEQFFGPGTRLTVL.